A selection of T cell receptor beta chains follows, all from one sample in a study of blood T cell repertoires in COVID-19. Using immunoSEQ multiplex PCR, the repertoire was profiled, and TCRdb retains in-frame clones only, with some absent. The data show more than 95,000 clones, with roughly 81% seen just once and around a tenth held by the top ten. Sequencing was carried out using peripheral blood. The receptors derive from a woman aged 70-85 years with acute or convalescent COVID-19. CDR3s include the opening cysteine and the closing phenylalanine or tryptophan. A D gene is named only where the DNA matches it firmly. Expanded clones get a size class; other rows say once, few or many, or leave the size out.

d_call | j_call | v_call | clone_size | cdr3_nt | cdr3_aa
TRBD2 | TRBJ2-1 | TRBV2 | - | TGTGCCAGTGGGACTACCGGTTACAATGAGCAGTTCTTC | CASGTTGYNEQFF
TRBD2 | TRBJ2-1 | TRBV9 | - | TGTGCCAGCAGCCCTACTAGCGGGAGAATGAATGAGCAGTTCTTC | CASSPTSGRMNEQFF
- | TRBJ2-5 | TRBV19 | - | TGTGCCAGTAGTATCCTGACAGACCAAGAGACCCAGTACTTC | CASSILTDQETQYF
TRBD1 | TRBJ1-2 | TRBV28 | few | TGTGCCAGCAGTTCACCCGAGGACAGGGAGGGGGATGGCTACACCTTC | CASSSPEDREGDGYTF
TRBD2 | TRBJ2-5 | TRBV24-1 | - | TGTGCCACCAGTGCTGGTACTAGCGGGGGGGCCCAAGAGACCCAGTACTTC | CATSAGTSGGAQETQYF
TRBD2 | TRBJ2-7 | TRBV5-4 | - | TGTGCCAGCAGCCCTGGACTAGCGGTGAACTCCTACGAGCAGTACTTC | CASSPGLAVNSYEQYF
- | TRBJ1-1 | TRBV5-5 | - | TGTGCCAGCAGCGGTGGTCTGGTTTCTCTAGGGAGAGCTTTCTTT | CASSGGLVSLGRAFF
- | TRBJ1-4 | TRBV19 | once | TGTGCCAGTAGTACGCAAGCTTCAACTAATGAAAAACTGTTTTTT | CASSTQASTNEKLFF
TRBD2 | TRBJ2-6 | TRBV11-2 | - | TGTGCCAGCAGCCCTGGCGGGGGAGCTGGCTCTGGGGCCAACGTCCTGACTTTC | CASSPGGGAGSGANVLTF
TRBD1 | TRBJ1-2 | TRBV2 | - | TGTGCCAGCAGTCAGACAGGGGTGGCTGGCTACACCTTC | CASSQTGVAGYTF
- | TRBJ2-7 | TRBV29-1 | - | TGCAGCGTTGGACGTCAGCGCCCCTACGAGCAGTACTTC | CSVGRQRPYEQYF
- | TRBJ1-2 | TRBV11-2 | - | TGTGCCAGCAGCTTAGGTCCCCGCTATGGCTACACCTTC | CASSLGPRYGYTF
TRBD2 | TRBJ2-1 | TRBV4-1 | - | TGCGCCAGCAGCCAAGCTTGGCTAGCGGGCGCCAATGAGCAGTTCTTC | CASSQAWLAGANEQFF
TRBD1 | TRBJ2-4 | TRBV7-2 | few | TGTGCCAGCAGCGCTAACTCCGGGACAGAAAACATTCAGTACTTC | CASSANSGTENIQYF
TRBD1 | TRBJ2-7 | TRBV7-9 | - | TGTGCCAGCAGCTTAGGACAGGGTGGGTACGAGCAGTACTTC | CASSLGQGGYEQYF
- | TRBJ2-1 | TRBV10-3 | - | TGTGCCATCAGTGAGTTCGGGACTACAGGGAGCTCCTACAATGAGCAGTTCTTC | CAISEFGTTGSSYNEQFF